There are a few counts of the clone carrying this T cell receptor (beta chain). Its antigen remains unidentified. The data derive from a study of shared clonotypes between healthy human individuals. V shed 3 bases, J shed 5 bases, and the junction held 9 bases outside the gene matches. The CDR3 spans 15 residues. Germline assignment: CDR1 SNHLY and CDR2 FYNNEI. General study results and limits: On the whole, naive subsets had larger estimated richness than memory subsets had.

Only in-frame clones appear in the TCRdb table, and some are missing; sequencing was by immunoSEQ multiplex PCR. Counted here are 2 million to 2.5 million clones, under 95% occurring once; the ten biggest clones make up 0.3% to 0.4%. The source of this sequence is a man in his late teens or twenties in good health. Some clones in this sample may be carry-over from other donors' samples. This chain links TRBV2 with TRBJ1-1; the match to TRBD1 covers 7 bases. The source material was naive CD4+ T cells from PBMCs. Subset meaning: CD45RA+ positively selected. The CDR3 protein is CASSEGWQGETEAFF. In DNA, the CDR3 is TGTGCCAGCAGTGAGGGTTGGCAGGGGGAGACTGAAGCTTTCTTT.